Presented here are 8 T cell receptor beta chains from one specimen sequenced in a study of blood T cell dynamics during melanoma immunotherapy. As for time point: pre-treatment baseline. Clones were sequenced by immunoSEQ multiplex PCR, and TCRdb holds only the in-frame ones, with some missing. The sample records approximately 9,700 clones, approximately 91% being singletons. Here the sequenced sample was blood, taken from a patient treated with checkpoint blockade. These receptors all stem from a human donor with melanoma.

DNA of the CDR3: TGTGCCAGCAGGGTACAGGTGAACACTGAAGCTTTCTTT. This translates into CASRVQVNTEAFF. The rearrangement uses TRBV6-1 and TRBJ1-1, with D perhaps TRBD1 (5 bases). The V gene lost 6 bases and the J gene lost 0 bases, with 8 bases spanning the gap. CDR3 length: 13 residues. From germline, CDR1 is MNHNS and CDR2 SASEGT.

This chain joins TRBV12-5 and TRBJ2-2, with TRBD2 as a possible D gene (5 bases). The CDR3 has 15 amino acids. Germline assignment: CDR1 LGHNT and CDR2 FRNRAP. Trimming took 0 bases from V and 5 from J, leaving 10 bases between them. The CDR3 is CASGLVLGETGELFF. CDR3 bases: TGTGCTAGTGGTTTGGTTCTGGGAGAGACCGGGGAGCTGTTTTTT.

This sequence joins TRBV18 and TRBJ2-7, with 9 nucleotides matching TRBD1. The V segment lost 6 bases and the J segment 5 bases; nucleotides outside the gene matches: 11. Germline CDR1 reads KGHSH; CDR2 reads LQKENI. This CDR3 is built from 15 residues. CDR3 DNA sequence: TGTGCCAGCTCCACAGGGGGACAGGGAGGCAACGAGCAGTACTTC. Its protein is CASSTGGQGGNEQYF.

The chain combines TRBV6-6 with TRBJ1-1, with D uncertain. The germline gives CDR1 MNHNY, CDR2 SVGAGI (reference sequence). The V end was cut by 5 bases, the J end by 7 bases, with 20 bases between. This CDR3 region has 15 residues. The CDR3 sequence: CASSPQMALRFEAFF. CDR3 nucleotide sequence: TGTGCCAGCAGTCCCCAGATGGCTCTTCGATTTGAAGCTTTCTTT.

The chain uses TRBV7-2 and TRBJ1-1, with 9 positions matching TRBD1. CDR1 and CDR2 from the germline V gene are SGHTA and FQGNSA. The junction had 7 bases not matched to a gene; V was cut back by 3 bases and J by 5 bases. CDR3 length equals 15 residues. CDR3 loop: CASSLTGGLETEAFF. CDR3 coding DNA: TGTGCCAGCAGCTTGACAGGGGGGCTCGAGACTGAAGCTTTCTTT.

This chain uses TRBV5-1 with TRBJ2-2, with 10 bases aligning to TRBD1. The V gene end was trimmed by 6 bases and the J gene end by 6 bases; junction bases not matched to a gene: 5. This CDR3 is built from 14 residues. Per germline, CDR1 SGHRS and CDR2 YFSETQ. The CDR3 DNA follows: TGCGCCAGCAAGACCGGGACAGGGGCCGGGGAGCTGTTTTTT. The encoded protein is CASKTGTGAGELFF.

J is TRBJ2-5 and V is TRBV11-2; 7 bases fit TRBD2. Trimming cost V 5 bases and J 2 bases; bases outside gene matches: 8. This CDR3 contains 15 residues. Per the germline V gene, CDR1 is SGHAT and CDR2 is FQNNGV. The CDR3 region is CASSLNTGLQETQYF. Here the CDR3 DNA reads TGTGCCAGCAGCCTTAATACGGGACTACAAGAGACCCAGTACTTC.

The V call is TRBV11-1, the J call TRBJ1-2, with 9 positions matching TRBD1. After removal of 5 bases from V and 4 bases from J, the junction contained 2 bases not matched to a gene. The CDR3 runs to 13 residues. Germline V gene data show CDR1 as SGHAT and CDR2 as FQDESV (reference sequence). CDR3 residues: CASSPTGGYGYTF. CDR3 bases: TGTGCCAGCAGCCCGACAGGGGGCTATGGCTACACCTTC.